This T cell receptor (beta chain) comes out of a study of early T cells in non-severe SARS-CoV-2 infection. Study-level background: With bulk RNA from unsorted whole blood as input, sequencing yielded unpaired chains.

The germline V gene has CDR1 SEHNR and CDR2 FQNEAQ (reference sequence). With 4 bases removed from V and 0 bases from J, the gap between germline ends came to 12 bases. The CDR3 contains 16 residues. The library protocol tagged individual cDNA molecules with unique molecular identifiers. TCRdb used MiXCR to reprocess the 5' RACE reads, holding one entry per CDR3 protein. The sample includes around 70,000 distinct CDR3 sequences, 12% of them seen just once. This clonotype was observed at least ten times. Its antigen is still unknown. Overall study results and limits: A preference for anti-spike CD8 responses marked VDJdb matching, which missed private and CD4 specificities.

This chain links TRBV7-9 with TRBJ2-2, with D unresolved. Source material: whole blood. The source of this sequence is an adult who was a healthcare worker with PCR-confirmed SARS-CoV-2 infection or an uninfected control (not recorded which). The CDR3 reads CASSSRLAANTGELFF. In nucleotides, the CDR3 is TGTGCCAGCAGCTCGAGATTAGCAGCGAACACCGGGGAGCTGTTTTTT.